Following are 30 T cell receptor beta chains from one sample sequenced in a study of technical replicates of blood from a handful of donors (dated by TCRdb to 2017 to 2019). Library preparation employed the immunoSEQ multiplex PCR assay. Here the immuneACCESS table is served through TCRdb, limited to in-frame sequences with V and J called. Missing clones are a known gap in these copies; in checked studies unresolved V genes cover under half, and the rest lacks a known reason. Here the sample has 10,000 to 12,000 clones; 94% occur a single time. In total, the top ten clones hold roughly 7% of the sample. Material for sequencing was PBMCs. The source of these receptors is a human donor in good health.

In DNA form, the CDR3 reads TGCGCCAGCAGCCAAGAGTCACAGGGGGCCTGGGGCTATGGCTACACCTTC. Encoded protein: CASSQESQGAWGYGYTF. This sequence joins TRBV4-1 and TRBJ1-2, with TRBD1 identical over 9 bases. Per germline, CDR1 MGHRA and CDR2 YSYEKL. The junction had 9 bases not matched to a gene; V was cut back by 0 bases and J by 4 bases. The length of the CDR3 is 17 residues.

V usage is TRBV19 and J usage is TRBJ1-1; the D is unclear. The CDR3 sequence is 13 residues long. The germline gives CDR1 LNHDA, CDR2 SQIVND (reference sequence). V was pared by 0 bases and J by 4 bases, with 6 bases between. CDR3 residues: CASSIDQATEAFF. CDR3 in DNA: TGTGCCAGTAGTATAGACCAGGCCACTGAAGCTTTCTTT.

This sequence joins TRBV5-1 and TRBJ2-2; 15 bases map to TRBD2. Losses at the gene ends were 3 bases for V and 4 bases for J; bases not matched to a gene: 7. This CDR3 has 18 amino acids. From germline, CDR1 is SGHRS and CDR2 YFSETQ. CDR3 bases: TGCGCCAGCAGCTCTAGTTGGACTAGCGGGAGGGTCACCGGGGAGCTGTTTTTT. Its translation: CASSSSWTSGRVTGELFF.

V usage is TRBV30 and J usage is TRBJ2-3, with D perhaps matching TRBD2 (6 bases). CDR1 GTSNPN and CDR2 SVGIG come from the germline V gene (reference sequence). This CDR3 has 12 residues. Deletions cut 4 bases from V and 4 bases from J, with 9 bases between. CDR3 protein: CAWTGDPDTQYF. CDR3 nucleotide sequence: TGTGCCTGGACGGGGGACCCAGATACGCAGTATTTT.

The chain has TRBV10-3 and TRBJ1-1; D remains ambiguous. V was clipped by 2 bases and J by 4 bases, with 5 bases between them. The V gene's germline CDR1 is ENHRY and CDR2 SYGVKD. The CDR3 is 12 amino acids. The CDR3 nucleotides are TGTGCCATCAGTGAGACTGGCACTGAAGCTTTCTTT. Protein: CAISETGTEAFF.

The chain links TRBV30 to TRBJ1-1; possibly TRBD1 for D (6 bases). The germline V gene encodes CDR1 GTSNPN and CDR2 SVGIG (reference sequence). The CDR3 consists of 13 residues. Trimming left V 4 bases short and J 11 bases short, with 20 bases between. The DNA for the CDR3 is TGTGCCTGGACTTTTGGGACACCGGGACGGGCTTTCTTT. Translating it yields CAWTFGTPGRAFF. Filled out from reference TRBV30 and TRBJ1-1, the complete variable domain reads SQTIHQWPATLVQPVGSPLSLECTVEGTSNPNLYWYRQAAGRGLQLLFYSVGIGQISSEVPQNLSASRPQDRQFILSSKKLLLSDSGFYLCAWTFGTPGRAFFGQGTRLTVV.

This chain connects TRBV18 to TRBJ2-5, with no clear D. The CDR3 consists of 12 residues. Per the germline V gene, CDR1 is KGHSH and CDR2 is LQKENI. V dropped 3 bases and J dropped 4 bases, with 6 bases sitting between them. CDR3 sequence (DNA): TGTGCCAGCTCACCCTCCGGAGAGACCCAGTACTTC. This translates into CASSPSGETQYF.

This clone was seen only a few times. The chain combines TRBV30 with TRBJ1-3; no definite D call. Germline-derived CDR1 and CDR2 are GTSNPN and SVGIG (reference sequence). The CDR3 consists of 12 residues. The V end lost 0 bases, the J end lost 5 bases, and 5 bases lay between the germline ends. CDR3 coding DNA: TGTGCCTGGAGTGTACAGAGAAACACCATATATTTT. Translation: CAWSVQRNTIYF.

The chain employs TRBV9 and TRBJ2-1; 11 bases are shared with TRBD2. Germline values: CDR1 SGDLS, CDR2 YYNGEE. The CDR3 has 16 amino acids. V was pared by 0 bases and J by 6 bases, with 5 bases of the junction left unmatched. The CDR3 region has the DNA TGTGCCAGCAGCGTAGGAACTAGCGGGAGTTTCAATGAGCAGTTCTTC. Residues: CASSVGTSGSFNEQFF.

The V and J genes are TRBV10-1 and TRBJ2-7; D unclear. This CDR3 spans 13 amino acids. Germline assignment: CDR1 WNHNN and CDR2 SYGVQD (reference sequence). V lost 0 bases and J 5 bases, leaving 8 bases between the germline ends. Here the CDR3 DNA reads TGCGCCAGCAGTGAGTCTGCACGCGACGAGCAGTACTTC. Translating it yields CASSESARDEQYF.

This chain joins TRBV28 and TRBJ2-5; D gene ambiguous. This CDR3 is 12 amino acids long. V lost 2 bases and J 2 bases, leaving 3 bases between the germline ends. Germline CDR1 and CDR2: MDHEN and SYDVKM. The CDR3 reads CASSLTQETQYF. In DNA form, the CDR3 reads TGTGCCAGCAGTTTAACACAAGAGACCCAGTACTTC.

The chain joins TRBV9 to TRBJ2-1; TRBD2 aligns across 12 bases. The V and J ends lost 4 bases and 3 bases, in that order; junction bases with no gene match: 5. CDR1 is SGDLS, CDR2 YYNGEE, per germline. The CDR3 has 16 amino acids. DNA for the CDR3: TGTGCCAGCAGCATTGGACTAGCGGGAAGCTACAATGAGCAGTTCTTC. Protein sequence: CASSIGLAGSYNEQFF.

V is TRBV7-6 and J is TRBJ2-2, with TRBD2 matching 13 bases. V lost 5 bases, J lost 7 bases, and 10 bases stayed unmatched. Looked up from germline, CDR1 is SGHVS and CDR2 is FNYEAQ. CDR3 length equals 17 residues. The CDR3 DNA is TGTGCCAGCAGCCCAGCGGGACTAGCGGGACAGGGCGGGGAGCTGTTTTTT. It is translated as CASSPAGLAGQGGELFF.

The chain uses TRBV5-8 and TRBJ1-5; 9 nucleotides agree with TRBD1. Unmatched junction bases numbered 5, after V lost 4 bases and J lost 3 bases. Germline CDR1 is SGHTS and CDR2 is YDEGEE. The length of the CDR3 is 15 residues. CDR3 DNA: TGTGCCAGCAGCGGGGGGACAGGGCCCAATCAGCCCCAGCATTTT. Amino acid sequence: CASSGGTGPNQPQHF.

The J gene is TRBJ2-1, the V gene TRBV7-7; 8 bases align to TRBD2. The junction had 6 bases not matched to a gene; V was cut back by 0 bases and J by 8 bases. CDR3 length: 15 residues. In germline, CDR1 is SSHAT, CDR2 FNYEAQ (reference sequence). The DNA of the CDR3 is TGTGCCAGCAGCTTAGCTAGCGGGGCCACCCATGAGCAGTTCTTC. Translating gives CASSLASGATHEQFF.

This chain's CDR3 is CASSLGGRTPYEQYF. The CDR3 bases are TGTGCCAGCAGTTTAGGCGGGCGGACCCCCTACGAGCAGTACTTC. This chain uses TRBV27 with TRBJ2-7; a weak D match, TRBD2 (5 bases). The V and J ends lost 2 bases and 2 bases respectively, with 13 bases between them. CDR3 length equals 15 residues. Per the germline V gene, CDR1 is MNHEY and CDR2 is SMNVEV (reference sequence).

The genes are TRBV4-1 and TRBJ2-5; 7 bases are shared with TRBD2. The CDR3 covers 14 residues. V lost 3 bases to trimming and J lost 5 bases; unmatched junction nucleotides: 6. Germline V gene lookup returns CDR1 MGHRA and CDR2 YSYEKL. The CDR3 sequence is CASSQGGGFETQYF. The CDR3 DNA follows: TGCGCCAGCAGCCAGGGGGGGGGGTTTGAGACCCAGTACTTC.

This chain links TRBV4-2 with TRBJ2-2; D is unresolved. Per the germline V gene, CDR1 is LGHNA and CDR2 is YNFKEQ. V was clipped by 1 base and J by 5 bases, with 8 bases between them. The CDR3 runs 14 residues. In DNA form, the CDR3 reads TGTGCCAGCAGCCAAGGAGCCGCTACCGGGGAGCTGTTTTTT. Translated: CASSQGAATGELFF.

This chain joins TRBV7-8 and TRBJ1-5; maybe TRBD1 (6 bases). V lost 2 bases to trimming and J lost 3 bases, with 11 bases between them. The CDR3 has 15 residues. The germline gives CDR1 SGHVS, CDR2 FQNEAQ. The CDR3 DNA follows: TGTGCCAGCAGCTTATTACAGGGTCCCAATCAGCCCCAGCATTTT. It specifies CASSLLQGPNQPQHF.

The sample holds one count of this clone. The rearrangement links TRBV4-1 to TRBJ2-1, with a tentative D call TRBD2 (5 bases). CDR1 and CDR2 from the germline V gene are MGHRA and YSYEKL. V shed 0 bases and J shed 7 bases, with 10 bases lying between them. The CDR3 covers 14 residues. CDR3 sequence (DNA): TGCGCCAGCAGCCAAGACGAGGGAAAAAATGAGCAGTTCTTC. It codes for CASSQDEGKNEQFF.

This chain joins TRBV6-4 and TRBJ1-5, with D possibly matching TRBD1 (5 bases). The CDR3 extends over 13 amino acids. Germline V gene sequence: CDR1 MRHNA, CDR2 SNTAGT. Deletions cut 8 bases from V and 4 bases from J, with 12 bases between. CDR3 DNA: TGTGCCAGCTCTATGACAGAAAATCAGCCCCAGCATTTT. It specifies CASSMTENQPQHF.

V is TRBV7-8 and J is TRBJ2-1; 13 nucleotides line up with TRBD2. V shed 5 bases and J 7 bases; nucleotides not matched to a gene: 8. The CDR3 has 16 amino acids. CDR1 is SGHVS and CDR2 is FQNEAQ in the germline V gene. The CDR3 DNA follows: TGTGCCAGCAGCCCCCGGACTAGCGGGAGAAATAATGAGCAGTTCTTC. Amino acid sequence: CASSPRTSGRNNEQFF.

The genes are TRBV5-1 and TRBJ2-7; D remains ambiguous. CDR3 length: 15 amino acids. Trimming removed 3 bases at V and 1 base at J, with 14 bases between. CDR1 and CDR2 (germline): SGHRS, YFSETQ. The DNA for the CDR3 is TGCGCCAGCAGCTCGACACCTACAGATTCCTACGAGCAGTACTTC. It specifies CASSSTPTDSYEQYF.

V is TRBV30 and J is TRBJ2-6; possible D gene TRBD1, 6 bases. Germline V lookup: CDR1 GTSNPN, CDR2 SVGIG (reference sequence). This CDR3 is built from 15 residues. With 3 bases removed from V and 0 bases from J, the gap between germline ends came to 9 bases. The CDR3 DNA is TGTGCCTGGAGCCAGGGGAGCTCTGGGGCCAACGTCCTGACTTTC. Translation gives CAWSQGSSGANVLTF.

V and J are TRBV27 and TRBJ2-1; the D gene is possibly TRBD2 (5 bases). The germline gives CDR1 MNHEY, CDR2 SMNVEV (reference sequence). This CDR3 is built from 17 residues. Trimming left V 5 bases short and J 2 bases short, with 19 bases between. The CDR3 loop is CASSQLHDLTTYNEQFF. The DNA for the CDR3 is TGTGCCAGCAGTCAGCTCCATGACCTGACTACCTACAATGAGCAGTTCTTC.

J is TRBJ2-7 and V is TRBV10-1; D is undetermined. Per germline, CDR1 WNHNN and CDR2 SYGVQD (reference sequence). V lost 2 bases, J lost 6 bases, and 8 bases lay in between. The CDR3 extends over 12 amino acids. Here the CDR3 reads CASSEDKSEQYF. In DNA form, the CDR3 reads TGCGCCAGCAGTGAGGATAAGAGCGAGCAGTACTTC.

The V call is TRBV11-3, the J call TRBJ2-1; D possibly corresponds to TRBD2 (6 bases). This CDR3 has 15 residues. The ends were cut back, 5 bases at V and 4 bases at J, with 15 bases in the middle. Germline values: CDR1 SGHNT, CDR2 YENEEA. The CDR3 nucleotides read TGTGCCAGCAGCCCTTCGGTTGCGGGATACAATGAGCAGTTCTTC. The encoded protein is CASSPSVAGYNEQFF.

This chain links TRBV5-1 with TRBJ2-3, with TRBD1 as a possible D gene (5 bases). The CDR3 spans 18 residues. V was clipped by 0 bases and J by 8 bases, with 25 bases between them. CDR1 is SGHRS, CDR2 YFSETQ, per germline. The CDR3 is CASSLEGVSGRAGVTQYF. CDR3 in DNA: TGCGCCAGCAGCTTGGAAGGGGTCAGTGGCAGGGCAGGAGTTACGCAGTATTTT.

The chain links TRBV11-2 to TRBJ1-3; 7 positions agree with TRBD1. The length of the CDR3 is 13 residues. J lost 8 bases, V lost 3 bases, and 4 bases had no gene match. Germline V gives CDR1 SGHAT, CDR2 FQNNGV. The chain's CDR3 is CASSLGQLDTIYF. The DNA for the CDR3 is TGTGCCAGCAGCTTGGGACAGTTGGACACCATATATTTT.

Written as DNA, the CDR3 is TGTGCCAGTAGTATGTCGGGGGAATCCTACGAGCAGTACTTC. Its translation: CASSMSGESYEQYF. The chain couples TRBV19 to TRBJ2-7; the D gene is possibly TRBD2 (6 bases). Deletions cut 3 bases from V and 1 base from J, with 10 bases between. CDR1 and CDR2 (germline): LNHDA, SQIVND (reference sequence). The CDR3 is 14 residues long.